Shown below are 8 T cell receptor beta chains from a single sample sequenced in a study of blood T cell dynamics during melanoma immunotherapy. The time point: week 3, after first cycle of checkpoint inhibitor. TCRdb's copy holds only in-frame clones and misses some; the assay was immunoSEQ multiplex PCR. The data hold about 15,000 clones, with around 90% observed a single time. The sample was blood, taken from a patient treated with checkpoint blockade. These receptors all come from a human donor with melanoma.

V gene TRBV4-2 combines with J gene TRBJ1-1, with D possibly being TRBD1 (6 bases). The germline V and J ends were trimmed by 8 bases and 3 bases, with 10 bases remaining between them. This CDR3 contains 12 residues. Looked up from germline, CDR1 is LGHNA and CDR2 is YNFKEQ. The CDR3 DNA sequence: TGTGCCAGCGGGAACAGGGACACTGAAGCTTTCTTT. This gives the protein CASGNRDTEAFF.

The chain employs TRBV28 and TRBJ2-4; tentatively, D is TRBD2 (5 bases). The germline V gene has CDR1 MDHEN and CDR2 SYDVKM. Trimming took off 3 bases at V and 9 bases at J, with 15 bases between the two ends. The CDR3 is made up of 14 amino acids. The CDR3 DNA follows: TGTGCCAGCAGTTTGACGGCCCAAAGCGGCATTCAGTACTTC. Its translation: CASSLTAQSGIQYF.

This rearrangement joins TRBV5-4 to TRBJ2-3; tentative D call: TRBD2 (7 bases). CDR3 length equals 17 residues. CDR1 is SGHNT and CDR2 is YYREEE in the germline V gene (reference sequence). V lost 6 bases, J lost 1 base, and 21 bases lay in between. This CDR3 is CASTTGGGSFGTDTQYF. In DNA, the CDR3 is TGTGCCAGCACTACGGGGGGCGGGAGTTTTGGCACAGATACGCAGTATTTT.

This clone was picked up one time. V and J are TRBV11-3 and TRBJ2-5; a possible D gene is TRBD1 (5 bases). V lost 4 bases and J lost 7, with 16 bases in between. There are 14 residues in the CDR3. Germline V CDR1 and CDR2: SGHNT, YENEEA. The DNA of the CDR3 is TGTGCCAGCAGCTCACAGACGATAGGGGCGACCCAGTACTTC. This gives the protein CASSSQTIGATQYF.

This clone was counted a single time. The chain uses TRBV18 and TRBJ1-6; possible D gene TRBD1, 6 bases. The germline gives CDR1 KGHSH, CDR2 LQKENI. The CDR3 covers 14 residues. The V end lost 8 bases, the J end lost 0 bases, and 8 bases lay between the germline ends. The CDR3 reads CASGQSSYNSPLHF. CDR3 in DNA: TGTGCCAGCGGACAGAGCTCCTATAATTCACCCCTCCACTTT.

There are a few counts of this clone. V gene TRBV19 combines with J gene TRBJ1-5; weak D call: TRBD1 (6 bases). Trimming took off 3 bases at V and 0 bases at J, with 12 bases between the two ends. CDR3 length: 16 residues. Germline CDR1 is LNHDA and CDR2 is SQIVND (reference sequence). The CDR3 sequence: CASSIRGEGSNQPQHF. CDR3 DNA: TGTGCCAGTAGTATTAGGGGGGAAGGTAGCAATCAGCCCCAGCATTTT.

The V gene is TRBV7-8, the J gene TRBJ2-7; D gene unclear. Per germline, CDR1 SGHVS and CDR2 FQNEAQ. The V end lost 8 bases, the J end lost 2 bases, and 7 bases lay between the germline ends. This CDR3 has 11 amino acids. The CDR3 bases are TGTGCCAGCTTTAGGGCCTACGAGCAGTACTTC. Residues: CASFRAYEQYF.

The genes are TRBV4-1 and TRBJ2-6; 7 positions match TRBD1. Germline assignment: CDR1 MGHRA and CDR2 YSYEKL. V shed 4 bases, J shed 0 bases, and the junction held 9 bases outside the gene matches. The CDR3 contains 18 residues. CDR3 coding DNA: TGCGCCAGCAGCCTAGGGGGCAGGGGCCGCTCTGGGGCCAACGTCCTGACTTTC. It encodes CASSLGGRGRSGANVLTF.